The text below deals with one T cell receptor beta chain. The antigen is not known. The sample originates from a study of shared clonotypes between healthy human individuals. General observations from the study: Memory subsets generally showed lower estimated richness than naive subsets. When compared with the clonotypes that were shared by all four sorted-subset donors, the non-shared clonotypes turned out to have lower generation probabilities.

Here immunoSEQ multiplex PCR was the method, and the copy in TCRdb shows in-frame clones only, minus some. Here the sample spans roughly 2.2 million clones, about 92% being singletons. The receptor comes from a man aged 18 to 30 in good health. Some clones in this sample may be carry-over from other donors' samples. The sample was naive CD4+ T cells from PBMCs. Subset in this sample: CD45RA+ positively selected.

The DNA for the CDR3 is TGTGCCAGCAGCTGGGACGGCTGGGGGACCTACAATGAGCAGTTCTTC. Encoded protein: CASSWDGWGTYNEQFF. The rearrangement uses TRBV5-6 and TRBJ2-1, with D perhaps assigned TRBD1 or TRBD2 (5 bases each). CDR3 size: 16 residues. Trimming left V 3 bases short and J 2 bases short, with 15 bases between. CDR1 and CDR2 (germline): SGHDT, YYEEEE.